These 11 T cell receptor beta chains came from one sample sequenced in a study of T cells expressing NK-cell markers. TCRdb reanalyzed the 5' RACE reads, giving one entry per CDR3 protein sequence and no DNA. The listing records around 280,000 distinct CDR3 sequences. Sequenced sample: blood T cells: a sorted CD56 or NKG2C T cell subset, CD4+ or CD8+ T cells, or bulk PBMC T cells (not recorded which). All receptors derive from a man aged 18 to 30 in good health.

The chain carries TRBV1 and TRBJ2-7; checking the TCRdb D call of TRBD1 is not possible without DNA. TRBV1 is termed a pseudogene. The CDR3 totals 16 residues. This CDR3 reads CTSSQAGQGGSYEQYF.

The rearrangement joins TRBV2 to TRBJ2-1; TCRdb proposes TRBD2, but this gene call is untestable without DNA. The CDR3 is 17 amino acids. Germline V gives CDR1 SNHLY, CDR2 FYNNEI. The chain's CDR3 is CASMETSGRTTYNEQFF. Together with reference TRBV2 and TRBJ2-1, the CDR3 gives the full variable domain: EPEVTQTPSHQVTQMGQEVILRCVPISNHLYFYWYRQILGQKVEFLVSFYNNEISEKSEIFDDQFSVERPDGSNFTLKIRSTKLEDSAMYFCASMETSGRTTYNEQFFGPGTRLTVL.

The chain employs TRBV5-1 and TRBJ2-5. CDR1 SGHRS and CDR2 YFSETQ come from the germline V gene. CDR3 length equals 15 residues. The CDR3 sequence: CASSPVGGYQETQYF.

The J gene is TRBJ2-7, the V gene TRBV7-2; with no DNA, the TCRdb D assignment of TRBD1 cannot be verified. Germline CDR1 and CDR2: SGHTA and FQGNSA. CDR3 length equals 16 residues. CDR3 sequence reads: CASSLVGGRLTYEQYF.

V usage is TRBV6-1 and J usage is TRBJ2-5; the D call from TCRdb, TRBD1, cannot be confirmed without DNA. Germline assignment: CDR1 MNHNS and CDR2 SASEGT. This CDR3 region has 14 residues. The CDR3 is CASSLGGQEATQYF.

V is TRBV12-3 or TRBV12-4 and J is TRBJ2-1; TCRdb reports TRBD2, a call that lacks DNA to check it against. The CDR3 is 18 residues long. The CDR3 sequence: CASSRSQQKGRAYNEQFF.

This CDR3 is CASGGVATEAFF. The chain is built from TRBV7-9 and TRBJ1-1; the TCRdb D gene call, TRBD1, has no DNA to confirm it. CDR1 SEHNR and CDR2 FQNEAQ come from the germline V gene (reference sequence). This CDR3 has 12 amino acids.

This rearrangement joins TRBV7-9 to TRBJ1-1; TCRdb returns TRBD1, unconfirmable since there is no DNA. In germline, CDR1 is SEHNR, CDR2 FQNEAQ (reference sequence). This CDR3 has 15 amino acids. This chain's CDR3 is CASSFGPTGYSEAFF.

This chain's CDR3 is CSVEAVRETQYF. V usage is TRBV29-1 and J usage is TRBJ2-5. Germline V lookup: CDR1 SQVTM, CDR2 ANQGSEA. The CDR3 is 12 amino acids.

This chain uses TRBV7-9 with TRBJ2-1; the TRBD2 assignment by TCRdb is unverifiable without DNA. The germline CDR1 and CDR2 sequences are SEHNR and FQNEAQ (reference sequence). The CDR3 sequence is 17 residues long. CDR3 sequence: CASSWGGLAEIYNEQFF.

The chain has TRBV20-1 and TRBJ1-6. Looked up from germline, CDR1 is DFQATT and CDR2 is SNEGSKA (reference sequence). The CDR3 runs 17 residues. The CDR3 loop reads CSAVGLVRKRYNSPLHF.